The rows below give T cell receptor beta chains drawn from one sample of a study of beta chain features in type 1 diabetes. The repertoire was sequenced with immunoSEQ multiplex PCR; TCRdb's copy has only in-frame clones and lacks some. This table has under 300,000 clones, roughly 8% appearing once. Sample: central memory CD4+ T cells from blood. Receptors originate from a woman younger than 30 in good health. Both conserved end residues are part of each CDR3. The D gene is left open where the match is weak. Size tells how often a clone was seen (once, few, many) or the class of an expanded clone, and some rows leave it out.

D: .; V: TRBV6-5; J: TRBJ1-1; size: .; CDR3: CASGDRNTEAFF; DNA: TGTGCCAGCGGCGACAGAAACACTGAAGCTTTCTTT
D: TRBD1; V: TRBV9; J: TRBJ1-2; size: .; CDR3: CASSARQGGHYGYTF; DNA: TGTGCCAGCAGCGCCCGACAGGGGGGCCACTATGGCTACACCTTC
D: .; V: TRBV2; J: TRBJ1-6; size: .; CDR3: CASRAGTAGNSPLHF; DNA: TGTGCCAGCAGAGCAGGGACGGCCGGTAATTCACCCCTCCACTTT
D: TRBD1; V: TRBV18; J: TRBJ1-5; size: many; CDR3: CASSTSGTVNQPQHF; DNA: TGTGCCAGCTCAACCTCGGGGACAGTCAATCAGCCCCAGCATTTT
D: .; V: TRBV5-4; J: TRBJ1-4; size: .; CDR3: CASSQGTNEKLFF; DNA: TGTGCCAGCAGCCAAGGAACCAATGAAAAACTGTTTTTT
D: .; V: TRBV30; J: TRBJ1-1; size: .; CDR3: CAWSVSGRGTNTEAFF; DNA: TGTGCCTGGAGTGTTTCGGGAAGGGGGACGAACACTGAAGCTTTCTTT
D: TRBD1; V: TRBV30; J: TRBJ1-1; size: few; CDR3: CAWRHTTGRMNTEAFF; DNA: TGTGCCTGGAGGCATACGACAGGGCGCATGAACACTGAAGCTTTCTTT
D: .; V: TRBV30; J: TRBJ1-3; size: .; CDR3: CAWSPHLSTGPSGNTIYF; DNA: TGTGCCTGGAGTCCTCACCTCTCCACAGGGCCCTCTGGAAACACCATATATTTT
D: TRBD2; V: TRBV29-1; J: TRBJ2-3; size: few; CDR3: CSVEGGTSGGYSTDTQYF; DNA: TGCAGCGTTGAAGGTGGGACTAGCGGGGGCTATAGCACAGATACGCAGTATTTT
D: .; V: TRBV6-5; J: TRBJ2-2; size: few; CDR3: CASSYLFGYNTGELFF; DNA: TGTGCCAGCAGTTATTTATTCGGTTATAACACCGGGGAGCTGTTTTTT
D: .; V: TRBV2; J: TRBJ1-6; size: few; CDR3: CASSEGGGRLSPLHF; DNA: TGTGCCAGCAGTGAAGGGGGGGGACGCCTTTCACCCCTCCACTTT
D: TRBD1; V: TRBV9; J: TRBJ1-5; size: few; CDR3: CASSVAGTGREPQHF; DNA: TGTGCCAGCAGCGTAGCTGGGACAGGGAGGGAGCCCCAGCATTTT
D: .; V: TRBV4-3; J: TRBJ2-6; size: medium-sized; CDR3: CASSQDVRGRASGANVLTF; DNA: TGCGCCAGCAGCCAAGACGTACGGGGGCGAGCCTCTGGGGCCAACGTCCTGACTTTC
D: .; V: TRBV7-2; J: TRBJ1-2; size: few; CDR3: CASSLTQGPVGYGYTF; DNA: TGTGCCAGCAGCTTAACCCAAGGGCCGGTCGGCTATGGCTACACCTTC
D: TRBD2; V: TRBV5-1; J: TRBJ2-3; size: many; CDR3: CASSFQAGGEDTQYF; DNA: TGCGCCAGCAGCTTTCAAGCGGGAGGAGAAGATACGCAGTATTTT
D: .; V: TRBV5-4; J: TRBJ2-3; size: many; CDR3: CASSRRFTDTQYF; DNA: TGTGCCAGCAGCCGGAGGTTCACAGATACGCAGTATTTT
D: .; V: TRBV10-3; J: TRBJ1-1; size: few; CDR3: CAIRENPQTNTEAFF; DNA: TGTGCCATCAGAGAGAACCCCCAGACGAACACTGAAGCTTTCTTT
D: TRBD1; V: TRBV27; J: TRBJ2-7; size: .; CDR3: CASRNSRTGGAEQYF; DNA: TGTGCCAGCAGGAACTCGCGAACAGGGGGCGCCGAGCAGTACTTC
D: .; V: TRBV4-2; J: TRBJ1-3; size: few; CDR3: CASSQEARGIGNTIYF; DNA: TGTGCCAGCAGCCAAGAGGCTAGAGGTATCGGAAACACCATATATTTT
D: TRBD2; V: TRBV7-2; J: TRBJ2-5; size: .; CDR3: CASSLYLTSGTETQYF; DNA: TGTGCCAGCAGCTTATATCTGACTAGCGGGACGGAGACCCAGTACTTC
D: .; V: TRBV5-1; J: TRBJ2-3; size: .; CDR3: CASSLDPQDTQYF; DNA: TGCGCCAGCAGCTTGGACCCCCAAGATACGCAGTATTTT
D: TRBD1; V: TRBV14; J: TRBJ2-1; size: many; CDR3: CASSPFRDRAQFF; DNA: TGTGCCAGCAGCCCCTTCCGGGACAGGGCACAGTTCTTC
D: .; V: TRBV19; J: TRBJ1-5; size: .; CDR3: CASSKTGGGNQPQHF; DNA: TGTGCCAGTAGTAAGACAGGTGGAGGCAATCAGCCCCAGCATTTT
D: TRBD2; V: TRBV7-8; J: TRBJ2-1; size: few; CDR3: CASSFLLAGQPNEQFF; DNA: TGTGCCAGCAGCTTCCTACTAGCGGGACAACCCAATGAGCAGTTCTTC
D: TRBD1; V: TRBV5-1; J: TRBJ2-5; size: few; CDR3: CATTISQGEGTQYF; DNA: TGCGCCACTACCATAAGTCAGGGGGAAGGGACCCAGTACTTC
D: TRBD1; V: TRBV27; J: TRBJ1-1; size: .; CDR3: CASSLRPGGFVDTEAFF; DNA: TGTGCCAGCAGTTTACGGCCAGGGGGCTTTGTCGACACTGAAGCTTTCTTT
D: TRBD2; V: TRBV5-1; J: TRBJ2-1; size: many; CDR3: CASNAGDSSYNEQFF; DNA: TGCGCCAGCAATGCGGGAGATAGCTCCTACAATGAGCAGTTCTTC
D: TRBD2; V: TRBV6-6; J: TRBJ2-3; size: .; CDR3: CASRVSGRGDTQYF; DNA: TGTGCCAGCAGAGTAAGCGGGAGAGGTGATACGCAGTATTTT
D: .; V: TRBV5-1; J: TRBJ2-5; size: .; CDR3: CASSLEGPGQETQYF; DNA: TGCGCCAGCAGCTTGGAAGGGCCCGGACAAGAGACCCAGTACTTC
D: .; V: TRBV19; J: TRBJ1-5; size: .; CDR3: CASRPQIHSNQPQHF; DNA: TGTGCCAGCCGACCACAGATTCATAGCAATCAGCCCCAGCATTTT
D: TRBD1; V: TRBV4-2; J: TRBJ1-5; size: few; CDR3: CASSWDRGQTNQPQHF; DNA: TGTGCCAGCAGCTGGGACAGGGGACAAACCAATCAGCCCCAGCATTTT
D: .; V: TRBV29-1; J: TRBJ1-2; size: .; CDR3: CSVEKRGYGYTF; DNA: TGCAGCGTTGAGAAAAGGGGGTATGGCTACACCTTC
D: .; V: TRBV18; J: TRBJ2-1; size: .; CDR3: CASSPGRDDEQFF; DNA: TGTGCCAGCTCACCAGGCAGGGACGATGAGCAGTTCTTC